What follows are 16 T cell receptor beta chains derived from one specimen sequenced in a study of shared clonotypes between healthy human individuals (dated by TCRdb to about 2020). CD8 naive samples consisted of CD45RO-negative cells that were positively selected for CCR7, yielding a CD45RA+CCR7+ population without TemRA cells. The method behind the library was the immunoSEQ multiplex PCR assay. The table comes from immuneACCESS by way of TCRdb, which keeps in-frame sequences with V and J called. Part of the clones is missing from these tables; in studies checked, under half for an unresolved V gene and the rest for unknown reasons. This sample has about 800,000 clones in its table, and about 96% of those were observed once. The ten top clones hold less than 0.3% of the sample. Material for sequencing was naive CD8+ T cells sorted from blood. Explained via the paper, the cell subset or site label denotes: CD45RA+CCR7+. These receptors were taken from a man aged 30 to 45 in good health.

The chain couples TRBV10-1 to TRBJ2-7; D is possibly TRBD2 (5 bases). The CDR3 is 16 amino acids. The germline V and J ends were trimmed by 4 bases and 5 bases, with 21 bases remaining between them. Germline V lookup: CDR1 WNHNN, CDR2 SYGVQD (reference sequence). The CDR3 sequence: CASSAVPGRAIDEQYF. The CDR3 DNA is TGCGCCAGCAGTGCAGTCCCGGGAAGGGCGATCGACGAGCAGTACTTC.

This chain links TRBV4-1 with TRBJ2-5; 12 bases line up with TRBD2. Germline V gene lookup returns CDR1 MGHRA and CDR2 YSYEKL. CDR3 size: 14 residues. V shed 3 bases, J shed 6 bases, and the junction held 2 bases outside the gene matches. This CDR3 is CASSQTSGSQTQYF. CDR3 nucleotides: TGCGCCAGCAGCCAGACTAGCGGGAGTCAGACCCAGTACTTC.

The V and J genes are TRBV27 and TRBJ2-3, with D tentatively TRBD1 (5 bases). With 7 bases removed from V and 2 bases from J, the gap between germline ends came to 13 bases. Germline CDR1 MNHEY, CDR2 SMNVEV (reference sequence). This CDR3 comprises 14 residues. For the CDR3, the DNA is TGTGCCAGCACCCGCCCAGGGCACACAGATACGCAGTATTTT. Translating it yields CASTRPGHTDTQYF.

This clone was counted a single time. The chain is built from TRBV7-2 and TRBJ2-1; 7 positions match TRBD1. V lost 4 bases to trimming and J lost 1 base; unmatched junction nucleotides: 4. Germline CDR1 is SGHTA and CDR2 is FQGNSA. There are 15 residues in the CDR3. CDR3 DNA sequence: TGTGCCAGCAGCTCGGACAGGAGTTCCTACAATGAGCAGTTCTTC. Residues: CASSSDRSSYNEQFF.

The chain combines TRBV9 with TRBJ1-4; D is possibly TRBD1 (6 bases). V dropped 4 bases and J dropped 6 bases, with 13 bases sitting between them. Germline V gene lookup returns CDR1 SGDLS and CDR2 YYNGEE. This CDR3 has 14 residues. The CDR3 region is CASSSRTDDEKLFF. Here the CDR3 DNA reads TGTGCCAGCAGCTCTCGGACAGATGATGAAAAACTGTTTTTT.

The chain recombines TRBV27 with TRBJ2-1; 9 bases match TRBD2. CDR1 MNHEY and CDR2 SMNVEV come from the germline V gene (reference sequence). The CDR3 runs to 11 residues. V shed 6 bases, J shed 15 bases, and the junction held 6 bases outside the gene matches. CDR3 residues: CASRLAGSWFF. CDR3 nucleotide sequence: TGTGCCAGCAGGCTAGCGGGGAGTTGGTTCTTC.

CDR3 nucleotide sequence: TGTGCCCGTGGGACAGGGGCCTACGAGCAGTACTTC. Translated, it gives CARGTGAYEQYF. The chain links TRBV30 to TRBJ2-7; 10 nucleotides match TRBD1. Trimming at V came to 8 bases and at J to 2 bases, leaving 3 bases not matched to a gene. This CDR3 has 12 residues. The germline CDR1 and CDR2 sequences are GTSNPN and SVGIG (reference sequence).

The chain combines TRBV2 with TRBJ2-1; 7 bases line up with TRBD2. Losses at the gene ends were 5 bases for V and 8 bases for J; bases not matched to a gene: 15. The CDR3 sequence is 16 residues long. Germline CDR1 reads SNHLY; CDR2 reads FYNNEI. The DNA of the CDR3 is TGTGCCAGCAGTTGGGGAGGGGCTAGCGCGGTGTATGAGCAGTTCTTC. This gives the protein CASSWGGASAVYEQFF.

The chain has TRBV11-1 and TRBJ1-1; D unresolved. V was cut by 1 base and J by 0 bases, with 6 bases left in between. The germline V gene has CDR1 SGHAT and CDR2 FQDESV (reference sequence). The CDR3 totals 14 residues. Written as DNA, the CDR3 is TGTGCCAGCAGCTTAGACAGTATGAACACTGAAGCTTTCTTT. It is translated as CASSLDSMNTEAFF.

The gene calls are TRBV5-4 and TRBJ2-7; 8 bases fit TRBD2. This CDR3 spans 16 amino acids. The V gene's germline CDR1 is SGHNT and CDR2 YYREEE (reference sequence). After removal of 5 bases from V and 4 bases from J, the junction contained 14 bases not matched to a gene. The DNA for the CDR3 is TGTGCCAGCAGACCGAATACCGGGACTAGAAGGTACGAGCAGTACTTC. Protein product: CASRPNTGTRRYEQYF.

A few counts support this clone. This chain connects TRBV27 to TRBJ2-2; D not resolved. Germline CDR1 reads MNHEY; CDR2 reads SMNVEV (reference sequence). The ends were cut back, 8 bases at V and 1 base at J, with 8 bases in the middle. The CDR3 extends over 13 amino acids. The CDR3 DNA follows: TGTGCCAGCGGGTTTATGAACACCGGGGAGCTGTTTTTT. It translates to CASGFMNTGELFF.

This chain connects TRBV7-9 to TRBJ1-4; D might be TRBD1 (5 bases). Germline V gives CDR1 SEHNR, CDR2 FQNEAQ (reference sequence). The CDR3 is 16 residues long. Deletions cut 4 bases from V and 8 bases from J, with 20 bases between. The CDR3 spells CASSSGQAGGSEKLFF. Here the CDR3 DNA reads TGTGCCAGCAGCTCCGGGCAGGCTGGGGGTAGCGAAAAACTGTTTTTT.

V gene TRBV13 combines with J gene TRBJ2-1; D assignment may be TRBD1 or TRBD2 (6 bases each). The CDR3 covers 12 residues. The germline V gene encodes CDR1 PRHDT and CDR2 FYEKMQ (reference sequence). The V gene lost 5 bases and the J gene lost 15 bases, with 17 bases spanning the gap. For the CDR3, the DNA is TGTGCCAGCAGCCATAGGGGGGACCGTGGGTTCTTC. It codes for CASSHRGDRGFF.

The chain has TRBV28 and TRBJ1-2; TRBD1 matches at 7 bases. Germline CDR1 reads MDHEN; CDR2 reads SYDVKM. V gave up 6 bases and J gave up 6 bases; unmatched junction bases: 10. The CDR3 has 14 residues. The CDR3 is CASRTFTGADGYTF. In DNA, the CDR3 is TGTGCCAGCAGAACCTTCACAGGGGCGGATGGCTACACCTTC.

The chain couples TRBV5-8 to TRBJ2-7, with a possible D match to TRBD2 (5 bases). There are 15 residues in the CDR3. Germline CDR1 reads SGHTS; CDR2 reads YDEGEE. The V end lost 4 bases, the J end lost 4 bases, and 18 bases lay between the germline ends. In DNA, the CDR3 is TGTGCCAGCAGCGCCCTGACTACCCCTCCTTACGAGCAGTACTTC. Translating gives CASSALTTPPYEQYF.

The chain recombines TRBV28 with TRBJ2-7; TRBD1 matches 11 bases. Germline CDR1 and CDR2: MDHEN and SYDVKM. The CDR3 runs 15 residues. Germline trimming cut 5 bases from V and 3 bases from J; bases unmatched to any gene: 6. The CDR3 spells CASSPGTGGGYEQYF. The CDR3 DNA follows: TGTGCCAGCAGTCCAGGGACAGGGGGTGGCTACGAGCAGTACTTC. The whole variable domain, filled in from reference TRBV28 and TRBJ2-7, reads DVKVTQSSRYLVKRTGEKVFLECVQDMDHENMFWYRQDPGLGLRLIYFSYDVKMKEKGDIPEGYSVSREKKERFSLILESASTNQTSMYLCASSPGTGGGYEQYFGPGTRLTVT.